The text below deals with one T cell receptor (beta chain). This sample is drawn from a study of blood T cell repertoires in COVID-19. The wider study: T cells, B-cell-depleted T cells, or PBMCs supplied cDNA or gDNA.

The germline CDR1 and CDR2 sequences are SGHTA and FQGNSA. The CDR3 has 16 amino acids. The germline V and J ends were trimmed by 0 bases and 0 bases, with 9 bases remaining between them. Participant ages covered about 18 to 89 years across 25 or so US areas. Methods used by the authors: Amplified reference gene primers provided the basis for estimating nucleated cell counts. Measured with immunoSEQ multiplex PCR; TCRdb has only the in-frame clones, and not every one. Clone size and the V and J calls come from that table; the DNA yielded D and trimming. The sample carries roughly 250,000 clones, over 80% recorded once.

Sequenced sample: PBMCs or T cells enriched from blood (not recorded which). This TCR derives from a woman aged 30 to 39 with acute COVID-19. The V and J genes are TRBV7-2 and TRBJ1-3, with D possibly matching TRBD1 (5 bases). This CDR3 reads CASSLAPQGSGNTIYF. Written as DNA, the CDR3 is TGTGCCAGCAGCTTAGCGCCCCAGGGCTCTGGAAACACCATATATTTT.